This T cell receptor (beta chain) was observed in a study of early T cells in non-severe SARS-CoV-2 infection. Study-wide context: The sequenced material was bulk RNA from unsorted whole blood, and its chains were unpaired. Study-level results: Matches to VDJdb favored anti-spike CD8 responses and missed private and CD4 specificities.

Unique molecular identifiers were attached to individual cDNA molecules. TCRdb processed the 5' RACE reads anew with MiXCR; each CDR3 protein has one entry. The table lists roughly 12,000 distinct CDR3 sequences, around 5% of them singletons. With 0 bases clipped from V and 0 bases from J, the junction kept 15 bases outside the gene matches. Germline V gives CDR1 MNHNS, CDR2 SASEGT. This CDR3 is built from 21 residues. Many counts were recorded for this clonotype. Its antigen is unknown. This TCR came from an adult who was a healthcare worker with PCR-confirmed SARS-CoV-2 infection or an uninfected control (not recorded which). The sequencing sample was made of whole blood. This rearrangement joins TRBV6-1 to TRBJ1-4; 8 positions match TRBD1. The CDR3 region is CASSEAMVPGTGSATNEKLFF. CDR3 bases: TGTGCCAGCAGTGAAGCGATGGTTCCCGGGACAGGATCAGCAACTAATGAAAAACTGTTTTTT.